The 23 T cell receptor beta chains below all came from one sample that was sequenced in a study of regulatory T cells in long-lasting Graves disease. Time point of the sample: newly diagnosed GD, antithyroid drugs for less than 3 months. Following extraction of RNA from PBMCs, that RNA was used to make the TCR library. HTBI primers from iRepertoire and Arm-PCR of CDR3 regions yielded the TCR beta libraries. TCRdb redid the calling of the multiplex PCR reads with MiXCR, one entry per CDR3 protein. The sample holds roughly 400,000 distinct CDR3 sequences; approximately 15% are singletons and the top ten take about 8%. These sequences were also reported in another study, on T cells in Graves' hyperthyroidism and ophthalmopathy.

This sample comprised peripheral blood mononuclear cells (PBMCs), obtained at new diagnosis, from a patient treated with antithyroid drugs. These receptors all stem from a woman aged 40 to 55 with Graves disease.

The table lists this clonotype with many counts. The chain carries TRBV20-1 and TRBJ2-3, with D unclear. Germline V gives CDR1 DFQATT, CDR2 SNEGSKA (reference sequence). This CDR3 is 17 amino acids long. V was trimmed by 6 bases and J by 4 bases, leaving 26 bases between them. In DNA, the CDR3 is TGCAGTGCCAGTGGGCTTGAGGCTACCGGCCCCCCAGATACGCAGTATTTT. Translation gives CSASGLEATGPPDTQYF.

This clonotype was found many times. The chain is built from TRBV6-9 and TRBJ2-7; D unclear. V was shortened by 3 bases and J by 2 bases, with 32 bases between the two germline ends. This CDR3 has 21 residues. The germline V gene has CDR1 MNHGY and CDR2 SVAAGI. The CDR3 sequence is CASSYSNDGNSGTRTTYEQYF. CDR3 coding DNA: TGTGCCAGCAGTTACTCGAATGACGGTAATTCCGGAACCCGTACCACCTACGAGCAGTACTTC.

This clonotype was detected only a few times. This may stem from a read error, because a much larger clone lies one nucleotide away. The J gene is TRBJ1-5, the V gene TRBV10-3, with D unclear. Germline values: CDR1 ENHRY, CDR2 SYGVKD. The CDR3 runs to 13 residues. Trimming shortened V by 3 bases and J by 5 bases, and 8 bases separated the two germline ends. CDR3 sequence: CAISDRSHQPQHF. The CDR3 DNA reads as TGTGCCATCAGTGACCGGAGCCATCAGCCCCAGCATTTT.

This clonotype showed up just a few times. Being one base from a much bigger clone, this may be a read error. V is TRBV7-3 and J is TRBJ2-1, with 8 bases lining up with TRBD2. CDR3 length equals 15 residues. CDR1 is SGHTA, CDR2 FQGTGA, per germline. CDR3: CANSPRAGVQYEQFF. CDR3 coding DNA: TGTGCCAACAGCCCCAGAGCGGGAGTACAATATGAGCAGTTCTTC.

This clonotype was seen at least ten times. The chain couples TRBV2 to TRBJ2-1, with 12 positions matching TRBD2. The CDR3 length is 15 residues. The V gene's germline CDR1 is SNHLY and CDR2 FYNNEI. Trimming took 5 bases from V and 3 from J; bases not matched to a gene: 2. CDR3 DNA: TGTGCCAGCAGTAAACTAGCGGGAGGCTACAATGAGCAGTTCTTC. This translates into CASSKLAGGYNEQFF.

This clonotype came up many times. This chain links TRBV12-3 or TRBV12-4 with TRBJ2-1, with TRBD1 matching over 10 bases. The trim removed 6 bases at V and 5 bases at J, leaving 7 bases unmatched. The CDR3 length is 15 residues. The CDR3 spells CASSLGQGSHNEQFF. The CDR3 coding sequence is TGTGCCAGCAGCCTGGGACAGGGGAGCCACAATGAGCAGTTCTTC.

Only a few counts were recorded for this clonotype. The rearrangement links TRBV24-1 to TRBJ1-5, with a possible D match to TRBD1 (6 bases). The V and J ends lost 8 bases and 2 bases respectively, with 15 bases between them. Per germline, CDR1 KGHDR and CDR2 SFDVKD. The CDR3 totals 15 residues. CDR3 region: CATKDGGAGNQPQHF. For the CDR3, the DNA is TGTGCCACCAAGGATGGGGGCGCTGGCAATCAGCCCCAGCATTTT.

The chain is built from TRBV12-3 or TRBV12-4 and TRBJ1-3; 9 bases map to TRBD1. There are 15 residues in the CDR3. V shed 4 bases, J shed 1 base, and the junction held 2 bases outside the gene matches. CDR3 residues: CASSWTGDSGNTIYF. The CDR3 nucleotides read TGTGCCAGCAGTTGGACAGGGGATTCTGGAAACACCATATATTTT.

This clonotype was seen repeatedly, ten times or more. The genes are TRBV6-2 or TRBV6-3 and TRBJ2-7; D may be TRBD1 or TRBD2 (5 bases each). This CDR3 region has 15 residues. Looked up from germline, CDR1 is MNHEY and CDR2 is SVGEGT. The V end lost 6 bases, the J end lost 4 bases, and 19 bases lay between the germline ends. CDR3 sequence: CASRAGTPAVYEQYF. The CDR3 DNA sequence: TGTGCCAGCAGGGCCGGGACCCCAGCCGTATACGAGCAGTACTTC.

This clonotype was found a few times. Just one base apart from a much larger clone, this may be a read error. The chain joins TRBV11-3 to TRBJ1-1; D not resolved. Germline V gene data show CDR1 as SGHNT and CDR2 as YENEEA. The CDR3 has 15 residues. The CDR3 nucleotides read TGTGCCGGCAGCTTATTTGAGGTCTCCCGAACTGAAGCTTTCTTT. Translated: CAGSLFEVSRTEAFF.

A few counts support this clonotype. The chain couples TRBV18 to TRBJ2-1; D remains ambiguous. The CDR3 consists of 16 residues. Germline loops: CDR1 KGHSH, CDR2 LQKENI. V gave up 3 bases and J gave up 0 bases, with 12 bases separating them. The CDR3 DNA reads as TGTGCCAGCTCACCCCCCCTGTCCAGCTCCTACAATGAGCAGTTCTTC. Residues: CASSPPLSSSYNEQFF.

In its sample, this clonotype was seen many times. This rearrangement joins TRBV7-2 to TRBJ2-3, with 8 bases aligning to TRBD2. The CDR3 is 16 amino acids. The junction had 9 bases not matched to a gene; V was cut back by 5 bases and J by 2 bases. Germline V lookup: CDR1 SGHTA, CDR2 FQGNSA. The CDR3, as DNA: TGTGCCAGCAGCCCCTCGGGCGGGAGGAACACAGATACGCAGTATTTT. This codes for CASSPSGGRNTDTQYF. Full variable domain (missing parts from reference TRBV7-2 and TRBJ2-3): GAGVSQSPSNKVTEKGKDVELRCDPISGHTALYWYRQSLGQGLEFLIYFQGNSAPDKSGLPSDRFSAERTGGSVSTLTIQRTQQEDSAVYLCASSPSGGRNTDTQYFGPGTRLTVL.

This clonotype was counted many times. The CDR3 sequence is CASSPRVRYLGSNYEQYF. The CDR3 DNA is TGTGCCAGCAGTCCCAGAGTTCGGTATTTAGGGAGTAACTACGAGCAGTACTTC. The chain uses TRBV28 and TRBJ2-7; D possibly corresponds to TRBD2 (5 bases). This CDR3 comprises 18 residues. Trimming took off 5 bases at V and 3 bases at J, with 26 bases between the two ends. From germline, CDR1 is MDHEN and CDR2 SYDVKM.

This clonotype was seen a handful of times. The genes are TRBV6-1 and TRBJ2-3, with 7 bases identical to TRBD1. With 7 bases clipped from V and 2 bases from J, the junction kept 9 bases outside the gene matches. The germline V gene has CDR1 MNHNS and CDR2 SASEGT. This CDR3 is 15 amino acids long. The CDR3 nucleotides read TGTGCCAGCAAGGCCGGGACAGCCTTCACAGATACGCAGTATTTT. This codes for CASKAGTAFTDTQYF.

V is TRBV18 and J is TRBJ2-7; the D is unclear. The CDR3 contains 13 residues. The germline CDR1 and CDR2 sequences are KGHSH and LQKENI. The V end was cut by 3 bases, the J end by 6 bases, with 12 bases between. Written as DNA, the CDR3 is TGTGCCAGCTCACCCGGGTTAGCCTGCGAGCAGTACTTC. Translating gives CASSPGLACEQYF.

This clonotype was counted many times. The chain recombines TRBV15 with TRBJ2-1; the match to TRBD2 covers 11 bases. The V gene end was trimmed by 5 bases and the J gene end by 4 bases; junction bases not matched to a gene: 1. From germline, CDR1 is LNHNV and CDR2 YYDKDF (reference sequence). The CDR3 runs 14 residues. The CDR3 reads CATSGTSGYNEQFF. The DNA of the CDR3 is TGTGCCACCAGCGGGACTAGCGGTTACAATGAGCAGTTCTTC.

This clonotype was recorded at least ten times. The V and J genes are TRBV12-3 or TRBV12-4 and TRBJ2-5; D not resolved. The J call may be in error: the DNA end matches TRBJ2-1 better. CDR3 length: 14 residues. This CDR3 reads CASSFPTNSDEQFF. CDR3 nucleotides: TGTGCCAGCAGTTTCCCGACCAACTCGGATGAGCAGTTCTTC.

This clonotype was observed at least ten times. The chain is built from TRBV5-6 and TRBJ2-3, with D hard to call. Germline loops: CDR1 SGHDT, CDR2 YYEEEE. V was clipped by 0 bases and J by 8 bases, with 10 bases between them. The length of the CDR3 is 13 residues. The CDR3 DNA is TGTGCCAGCAGCTTGGCCCGAGGACCTACGCAGTATTTT. Translated, it gives CASSLARGPTQYF.

This clonotype was found many times. The chain uses TRBV29-1 and TRBJ2-1; a possible D gene is TRBD2 (6 bases). The germline V gene encodes CDR1 SQVTM and CDR2 ANQGSEA. V lost 5 bases and J lost 4, with 12 bases in between. The CDR3 spans 13 residues. The CDR3 sequence is CSVLRDFYNEQFF. The CDR3 nucleotides read TGCAGCGTTTTGAGGGACTTTTACAATGAGCAGTTCTTC.

This clonotype was seen at least ten times. V and J are TRBV5-1 and TRBJ2-7; D is unclear. The CDR3 consists of 12 residues. Looked up from germline, CDR1 is SGHRS and CDR2 is YFSETQ. The ends were cut back, 0 bases at V and 4 bases at J, with 5 bases in the middle. DNA of the CDR3: TGCGCCAGCAGCTTGGACTATTACGAGCAGTACTTC. As protein: CASSLDYYEQYF.

This clonotype was counted at least ten times. This chain joins TRBV7-9 and TRBJ2-7, with a tentative D call TRBD2 (5 bases). CDR3 length: 16 residues. CDR1 and CDR2 (germline): SEHNR, FQNEAQ (reference sequence). Trimming stripped 5 bases from V and 6 bases from J, with 23 bases between. In DNA form, the CDR3 reads TGTGCCAGCAGCAATCCCGAGGGTAGAGAGGCGGTCGAGCAGTACTTC. Translation gives CASSNPEGREAVEQYF.

The rearrangement joins TRBV7-6 to TRBJ2-5; D is undetermined. V lost 2 bases, J lost 4 bases, and 5 bases lay in between. The CDR3 runs 12 residues. In germline, CDR1 is SGHVS, CDR2 FNYEAQ. For the CDR3, the DNA is TGTGCCAGCAGCTTATATCCAGAGACCCAGTACTTC. Its translation is CASSLYPETQYF.

The gene calls are TRBV7-9 and TRBJ2-3; 7 bases are a match to TRBD2. V shed 4 bases, J shed 8 bases, and the junction held 15 bases outside the gene matches. Germline lookup yields CDR1 SEHNR and CDR2 FQNEAQ (reference sequence). The CDR3 extends over 16 amino acids. The CDR3 DNA reads TGTGCCAGCAGCTCAAAGCGTCTAGCGGAGGGGAGTACGCAGTATTTT. Protein product: CASSSKRLAEGSTQYF. Looking up the rest from reference TRBV7-9 and TRBJ2-3 gives the full variable domain: DTGVSQNPRHKITKRGQNVTFRCDPISEHNRLYWYRQTLGQGPEFLTYFQNEAQLEKSRLLSDRFSAERPKGSFSTLEIQRTEQGDSAMYLCASSSKRLAEGSTQYFGPGTRLTVL.